This passage covers 10 T cell receptor beta chains from one sample sequenced in a study of T cells after yellow fever vaccination. TCRdb redid the calling of the 5' RACE reads with MiXCR, one entry per CDR3 protein. Of under 550,000 distinct CDR3 sequences in the sample, 21% are singletons; the top ten hold approximately 15%. The sample in question was PBMCs, obtained roughly 23 days after the first yellow fever vaccination. These receptors all come from a young man who received the YFV17D yellow fever vaccine.

The genes are TRBV7-2 and TRBJ2-1, with D maybe TRBD2 (6 bases). Germline values: CDR1 SGHTA, CDR2 FQGNSA. V lost 8 bases and J lost 6, with 14 bases in between. This CDR3 region has 13 residues. CDR3 DNA sequence: TGTGCCAGCTTAAGGACCGGGGGCAATGAGCAGTTCTTC. Translating gives CASLRTGGNEQFF.

V is TRBV16 and J is TRBJ2-7; D is possibly TRBD1 or TRBD2 (5 bases each). The V end was cut by 8 bases, the J end by 4 bases, with 15 bases between. The CDR3 runs to 13 residues. CDR1 and CDR2 from the germline V gene are KGHSY and FQNENV. The CDR3 region has the DNA TGTGCCAGCTGTCAGAGAGGGACGTACGAGCAGTACTTC. It encodes CASCQRGTYEQYF.

This clonotype has only a few counts. V gene TRBV30 combines with J gene TRBJ1-1, with D tentatively TRBD1 (5 bases). CDR3 length: 13 amino acids. Trimming pared 4 bases from V and 6 bases from J, leaving 15 bases between. In germline, CDR1 is GTSNPN, CDR2 SVGIG (reference sequence). CDR3: CAWTRDFSSEAFF. Here the CDR3 DNA reads TGTGCCTGGACCCGGGACTTCTCGTCTGAAGCTTTCTTT.

There are a few counts of this clonotype. Given the absence of the conserved phenylalanine or tryptophan at the CDR3 end, a read error is likely. It is unclear where the CDR3 begins or ends on the DNA, so no DNA is shown, and the CDR3 is as TCRdb lists it. The rearrangement links TRBV28 to TRBJ2-3; TRBD1, the table's D call, was not compared with the DNA. Counting both end residues, the CDR3 totals 12 amino acids. The germline V gene has CDR1 MDHEN and CDR2 SYDVKM. CDR3 sequence: CASSSPPGQGLT.

The chain joins TRBV7-2 to TRBJ2-4; D gene uncertain. This CDR3 comprises 15 residues. Germline CDR1 reads SGHTA; CDR2 reads FQGNSA. V was trimmed by 6 bases and J by 0 bases, leaving 12 bases between them. CDR3 sequence reads: CASSYQPLAKNIQYF. The CDR3 coding sequence is TGTGCCAGCAGTTACCAGCCCTTAGCCAAAAACATTCAGTACTTC.

J is TRBJ2-7 and V is TRBV28; a possible D gene is TRBD2 (5 bases). Germline V gene sequence: CDR1 MDHEN, CDR2 SYDVKM. The CDR3 is made up of 14 amino acids. Trimming shortened V by 2 bases and J by 2 bases, and 10 bases separated the two germline ends. CDR3 protein: CASSLTASPYEQYV. The CDR3 DNA follows: TGTGCCAGCAGTTTAACGGCTAGCCCCTACGAGCAGTACGTC.

This clonotype was counted a few times. The gene calls are TRBV25-1 and TRBJ1-6, with 9 bases matching TRBD1. The V gene end was trimmed by 10 bases and the J gene end by 7 bases; junction bases not matched to a gene: 5. From germline, CDR1 is MGHDK and CDR2 SYGVNS. CDR3 length: 13 amino acids. The CDR3 sequence: CATQGQGNSPLHF. In DNA, the CDR3 is TGTGCCACCCAGGGACAGGGCAATTCACCCCTCCACTTT.

The sample holds a few counts of this clonotype. The V gene is TRBV3-1, the J gene TRBJ2-7; D gene uncertain. The CDR3 is 17 amino acids. Trimming shortened V by 0 bases and J by 3 bases, and 18 bases separated the two germline ends. Germline values: CDR1 LGHDT, CDR2 YNNKEL (reference sequence). The CDR3 region has the DNA TGTGCCAGCAGCCAAGATCTTACCGGCCATCCGGGCTACGAGCAGTACTTC. Translation: CASSQDLTGHPGYEQYF.

The V and J genes are TRBV5-1 and TRBJ2-5, with TRBD1 as a possible D gene (6 bases). From germline, CDR1 is SGHRS and CDR2 YFSETQ. Trimming took 0 bases from V and 0 from J, leaving 9 bases between them. The CDR3 totals 15 residues. The CDR3 DNA reads as TGCGCCAGCAGCTTGGGAGACAGGTACCAAGAGACCCAGTACTTC. Translation: CASSLGDRYQETQYF. The whole variable domain, remainder taken from reference TRBV5-1 and TRBJ2-5, is KAGVTQTPRYLIKTRGQQVTLSCSPISGHRSVSWYQQTPGQGLQFLFEYFSETQRNKGNFPGRFSGRQFSNSRSEMNVSTLELGDSALYLCASSLGDRYQETQYFGPGTRLLVL.

To note about this clonotype: At one of its ends the junction is not consistent with the germline gene, which may arise from a read error. The chain uses TRBV20-1 and TRBJ2-7; perhaps TRBD2 as D (7 bases). Germline-derived CDR1 and CDR2 are DFQATT and SNEGSKA (reference sequence). The CDR3 is made up of 12 amino acids. In DNA form, the CDR3 reads TGCAGTGCTCACCCTACACAGGGAGGGGGGGCTTTC. Its protein is CSAHPTQGGGAF.